This passage covers 9 T cell receptor beta chains from one sample sequenced in a study of T cell changes during pregnancy in multiple sclerosis. Assay: immunoSEQ multiplex PCR; the TCRdb copy retains only in-frame clones and omits some. The top ten hold approximately 1% of the sample, which has 40,000 to 45,000 clones, around 90% seen once. The material was CD4+ T cells from peripheral blood mononuclear cells, obtained after pregnancy. All receptors come from a female donor with multiple sclerosis, enrolled in a pregnancy study.

The V gene is TRBV18, the J gene TRBJ1-1; D is unclear. Germline assignment: CDR1 KGHSH and CDR2 LQKENI. The length of the CDR3 is 14 residues. Deletions cut 3 bases from V and 7 bases from J, with 15 bases between. CDR3 sequence (DNA): TGTGCCAGCTCACCTACCGGAGAGGGCCTTGAAGCTTTCTTT. Its translation: CASSPTGEGLEAFF.

This clone was observed once. The rearrangement links TRBV6-5 to TRBJ1-2, with D unresolved. Trimming stripped 8 bases from V and 12 bases from J, with 10 bases between. Germline-derived CDR1 and CDR2 are MNHEY and SVGAGI. The CDR3 is 9 residues long. The CDR3 reads CASGPFHTF. The CDR3 DNA sequence: TGTGCCAGCGGCCCGTTTCACACCTTC.

The chain employs TRBV10-3 and TRBJ2-7, with TRBD1 matching 9 bases. This CDR3 is built from 15 residues. Germline lookup yields CDR1 ENHRY and CDR2 SYGVKD. J was trimmed by 5 bases and V by 3 bases; bases with no gene match: 8. CDR3 DNA: TGTGCCATCAGTGATGCCGGGACAGGGTACCACGAGCAGTACTTC. Amino acid sequence: CAISDAGTGYHEQYF.

This chain connects TRBV7-2 to TRBJ1-6; D is uncertain. The V gene's germline CDR1 is SGHTA and CDR2 FQGNSA. There are 15 residues in the CDR3. V dropped 1 base and J dropped 6 bases, with 10 bases sitting between them. CDR3 sequence: CASSLVRESNSPLHF. CDR3 DNA: TGTGCCAGCAGCTTAGTGAGGGAGAGTAATTCACCCCTCCACTTT. Full variable domain (outside the CDR3, taken from reference TRBV7-2 and TRBJ1-6): GAGVSQSPSNKVTEKGKDVELRCDPISGHTALYWYRQSLGQGLEFLIYFQGNSAPDKSGLPSDRFSAERTGGSVSTLTIQRTQQEDSAVYLCASSLVRESNSPLHFGNGTRLTVT.

This chain connects TRBV7-3 to TRBJ2-5; the match to TRBD2 covers 11 bases. This CDR3 comprises 15 residues. The V gene end was trimmed by 4 bases and the J gene end by 1 base; junction bases not matched to a gene: 2. Germline CDR1 is SGHTA and CDR2 is FQGTGA. The CDR3 spells CASSWGTSGQETQYF. CDR3 in DNA: TGTGCCAGCAGCTGGGGGACTAGCGGCCAAGAGACCCAGTACTTC.

J is TRBJ2-2 and V is TRBV11-3; D remains ambiguous. The CDR3 sequence is 11 residues long. V lost 5 bases and J lost 6, with 4 bases in between. Germline V lookup: CDR1 SGHNT, CDR2 YENEEA. CDR3 in amino acids: CASSGPGELFF. The CDR3 bases are TGTGCCAGCAGCGGGCCCGGGGAGCTGTTTTTT.

The genes are TRBV7-2 and TRBJ2-7, with D perhaps matching TRBD2 (5 bases). Germline assignment: CDR1 SGHTA and CDR2 FQGNSA. This CDR3 has 14 residues. The V gene lost 5 bases and the J gene lost 2 bases, with 13 bases spanning the gap. The CDR3: CASSREGVAYEQYF. Written as DNA, the CDR3 is TGTGCCAGCAGCCGAGAGGGAGTAGCCTACGAGCAGTACTTC.

This chain uses TRBV2 with TRBJ1-5; a possible D gene is TRBD1 (5 bases). This CDR3 comprises 13 residues. V lost 9 bases and J 6 bases, leaving 15 bases between the germline ends. CDR1 is SNHLY and CDR2 is FYNNEI in the germline V gene. The CDR3 is CASWGEGTQPQHF. CDR3 coding DNA: TGTGCCAGTTGGGGGGAGGGGACTCAGCCCCAGCATTTT.

The chain is built from TRBV12-5 and TRBJ1-6, with D unclear. Germline assignment: CDR1 LGHNT and CDR2 FRNRAP. Trimming left V 7 bases short and J 6 bases short, with 13 bases between. CDR3 length: 14 amino acids. The CDR3 here is CASATTGGNSPLHF. In DNA form, the CDR3 reads TGTGCTAGTGCCACCACTGGCGGTAATTCACCCCTCCACTTT.